This record covers a single T cell receptor beta chain. Assay: immunoSEQ multiplex PCR; the TCRdb copy retains only in-frame clones and omits some. The sample records fewer than 500,000 clones, 86% being singletons. This sample stems from a study of blood T cell repertoires in COVID-19. Across the study: From T cells, B-cell-depleted T cells, or PBMCs came the material, which was cDNA or gDNA.

The sample comprised peripheral blood. This receptor was identified in a woman aged 30 to 39 with active or convalescent COVID-19.

Written as DNA, the CDR3 is TGTGCCAGCAGCCAGGACAGGGGGCAGGCGGAGACCCAGTACTTC. As protein: CASSQDRGQAETQYF. This chain links TRBV5-5 with TRBJ2-5; 11 bases map to TRBD1. Per germline, CDR1 SGHKS and CDR2 YYEKEE (reference sequence). CDR3 length: 15 amino acids. V shed 4 bases, J shed 5 bases, and the junction held 7 bases outside the gene matches.